The following is a T cell receptor beta chain sequence with its context. Its antigen is currently unknown. The sample comes from a study of regulatory T cells in long-lasting Graves disease. Overall study results and limits: Persistent disease was associated with favored TRBV28 usage and with favored use of TRBJ1-2 and TRBJ2-5.

Germline loops: CDR1 SGHRS, CDR2 YFSETQ. The CDR3 spans 17 residues. V was pared by 4 bases and J by 1 base, with 19 bases between. Building of the TCR beta libraries involved iRepertoire HTBI primers and Arm-PCR of CDR3 regions. TCRdb processed the multiplex PCR reads anew with MiXCR; each CDR3 protein has one entry. Among 420,000 or so distinct CDR3 sequences, about 17% were seen once, and the ten largest hold about 23%. Sample time point: newly diagnosed GD, antithyroid drugs for less than 3 months. PBMC-derived RNA was used for the TCR library. The EDTA tubes were filled with about 10 milliliters of drawn peripheral blood. This same sample was also taken into another study, of T cells in Graves' hyperthyroidism and ophthalmopathy. That study reports: Calling Graves' hyperthyroidism stable meant ophthalmopathy did not progress within 18 months. Clinical symptoms, serum thyroxine, TRAb, thyroid ultrasound and orbital computed tomography established diagnosis.

V and J are TRBV5-1 and TRBJ2-3, with D possibly matching TRBD2 (5 bases). The specimen comprised peripheral blood mononuclear cells (PBMCs), sampled at new diagnosis, from a patient treated with antithyroid drugs. The clonotype originates from a woman aged 18-29 years with Graves disease. The CDR3 DNA is TGCGCCAGCAGCCCCCAAAGGGCCGGGGTAGGCACAGATACGCAGTATTTT. It specifies CASSPQRAGVGTDTQYF.